These 32 T cell receptor beta chains share one sample of origin, sequenced in a study of T cell responses to AZD1222 COVID-19 vaccine. The data were produced by immunoSEQ multiplex PCR, yet TCRdb's version contains in-frame clones alone and is incomplete. The sample shows 140,000 to 150,000 clones, over 85% of them seen only once. This sample comprised peripheral blood, obtained on day 0 of AZD1222 vaccination. These receptors were collected from an adult in good health.

The rearrangement links TRBV18 to TRBJ2-5, with 7 bases aligning to TRBD2. J gave up 1 base and V 6 bases, and 8 bases lay outside the gene matches. This CDR3 has 15 residues. Germline CDR1 and CDR2: KGHSH and LQKENI. The CDR3 protein is CASSHTSAPQETQYF. The CDR3 coding sequence is TGTGCCAGCTCCCACACTAGCGCCCCCCAAGAGACCCAGTACTTC.

The chain combines TRBV19 with TRBJ1-3; no reliable D call. Per the germline V gene, CDR1 is LNHDA and CDR2 is SQIVND (reference sequence). This CDR3 is 13 amino acids long. V was clipped by 4 bases and J by 4 bases, with 8 bases between them. The CDR3 is CASSTYRGNTIYF. DNA of the CDR3: TGTGCCAGTAGTACCTACAGAGGAAACACCATATATTTT.

V gene TRBV6-2 or TRBV6-3 combines with J gene TRBJ2-5; unclear D gene. Trimming removed 0 bases at V and 4 bases at J, with 3 bases between. Germline CDR1 MNHEY, CDR2 SVGEGT. The CDR3 contains 12 residues. The CDR3 loop is CASSYSGETQYF. For the CDR3, the DNA is TGTGCCAGCAGTTACTCGGGAGAGACCCAGTACTTC.

J is TRBJ1-1 and V is TRBV19; D is perhaps TRBD1 (5 bases). The CDR3 contains 14 residues. Germline CDR1 and CDR2: LNHDA and SQIVND (reference sequence). The ends were cut back, 5 bases at V and 3 bases at J, with 13 bases in the middle. CDR3 sequence reads: CASSRGQWYTEAFF. The DNA of the CDR3 is TGTGCCAGTAGTCGCGGACAATGGTACACTGAAGCTTTCTTT.

V usage is TRBV5-1 and J usage is TRBJ2-1, with TRBD1 as a possible D gene (6 bases). The CDR3 totals 16 residues. Trimming took 0 bases from V and 4 from J, leaving 14 bases between them. Germline-derived CDR1 and CDR2 are SGHRS and YFSETQ. Here the CDR3 reads CASSLVRTEFYNEQFF. The CDR3 nucleotides read TGCGCCAGCAGCTTGGTCCGGACAGAGTTTTACAATGAGCAGTTCTTC.

The V and J genes are TRBV4-1 and TRBJ2-5; D not certain. This CDR3 has 11 residues. The ends were cut back, 3 bases at V and 14 bases at J, with 13 bases in the middle. Germline V gene lookup returns CDR1 MGHRA and CDR2 YSYEKL. The CDR3: CASSQAKELYF. In DNA, the CDR3 is TGCGCCAGCAGCCAGGCTAAGGAACTTTACTTC.

The V and J genes are TRBV6-1 and TRBJ2-2, with D tentatively TRBD1 (6 bases). The CDR3 is 14 amino acids. The germline V gene has CDR1 MNHNS and CDR2 SASEGT. Deletions cut 3 bases from V and 4 bases from J, with 9 bases between. The CDR3 loop is CASSEHRVTGELFF. CDR3 nucleotide sequence: TGTGCCAGCAGTGAGCACAGGGTCACCGGGGAGCTGTTTTTT.

The gene calls are TRBV4-1 and TRBJ1-3, with TRBD1 identical over 8 bases. This CDR3 is 16 amino acids long. Germline CDR1 reads MGHRA; CDR2 reads YSYEKL. V dropped 2 bases and J dropped 0; count of bases not matched to a gene: 3. The CDR3 loop reads CASSQQGALSGNTIYF. The CDR3 coding sequence is TGCGCCAGCAGCCAACAGGGGGCTCTCTCTGGAAACACCATATATTTT.

This chain links TRBV5-1 with TRBJ2-7; 9 bases match TRBD2. V shed 0 bases, J shed 1 base, and the junction held 5 bases outside the gene matches. Germline V gene data show CDR1 as SGHRS and CDR2 as YFSETQ. The CDR3 extends over 16 amino acids. The CDR3 DNA sequence: TGCGCCAGCAGCTTGGCCGTTAGCGGGAGATCCTACGAGCAGTACTTC. It specifies CASSLAVSGRSYEQYF. The entire variable domain, with the rest obtained from reference TRBV5-1 and TRBJ2-7, is as follows: KAGVTQTPRYLIKTRGQQVTLSCSPISGHRSVSWYQQTPGQGLQFLFEYFSETQRNKGNFPGRFSGRQFSNSRSEMNVSTLELGDSALYLCASSLAVSGRSYEQYFGPGTRLTVT.

V and J are TRBV28 and TRBJ2-3; TRBD1 is a possible D gene (5 bases). CDR1 is MDHEN and CDR2 is SYDVKM in the germline V gene. V dropped 1 base and J dropped 5 bases, with 16 bases sitting between them. CDR3 length: 16 residues. The CDR3 loop reads CASSLFVRAQGDTQYF. CDR3 in DNA: TGTGCCAGCAGTTTATTTGTCAGAGCGCAGGGAGATACGCAGTATTTT.

The genes are TRBV28 and TRBJ1-1; 8 bases map to TRBD1. This CDR3 contains 15 residues. Germline loops: CDR1 MDHEN, CDR2 SYDVKM. The V segment lost 8 bases and the J segment 10 bases; nucleotides outside the gene matches: 18. CDR3 sequence reads: CASRTQGVFGPGAFF. Here the CDR3 DNA reads TGTGCCAGCCGAACACAGGGGGTATTTGGCCCGGGAGCTTTCTTT.

The chain links TRBV13 to TRBJ1-2; D is perhaps TRBD1 (5 bases). The CDR3 extends over 15 amino acids. Trimming removed 0 bases from V and 4 bases from J, with 12 bases in between. CDR1 is PRHDT, CDR2 FYEKMQ, per germline (reference sequence). The DNA for the CDR3 is TGTGCCAGCAGCTTAGGGGGACGTTATAGCTATGGCTACACCTTC. Protein product: CASSLGGRYSYGYTF.

With regard to this clone: Other DNA sequences in the sample encode the same CDR3. The CDR3 loop is CASSFGDTNQPQHF. The DNA of the CDR3 is TGTGCCAGCAGTTTTGGGGACACGAATCAGCCCCAGCATTTT. The chain employs TRBV28 and TRBJ1-5, with a weak D call TRBD1 (6 bases). This CDR3 is built from 14 residues. The V end lost 3 bases, the J end lost 4 bases, and 10 bases lay between the germline ends. Germline CDR1 and CDR2: MDHEN and SYDVKM.

The chain combines TRBV6-5 with TRBJ2-7; D is uncertain. The V and J ends lost 3 bases and 3 bases respectively, with 12 bases between them. CDR3 length: 14 amino acids. Germline-derived CDR1 and CDR2 are MNHEY and SVGAGI. CDR3 in amino acids: CASSYDRVRYEQYF. Written as DNA, the CDR3 is TGTGCCAGCAGTTATGATCGGGTCCGCTACGAGCAGTACTTC.

CDR3 DNA: TGCGCCAGCAGCCTTTTAGCGGGAGAGGGCGAGCAGTACTTC. This gives the protein CASSLLAGEGEQYF. The chain links TRBV5-1 to TRBJ2-7; 9 bases agree with TRBD2. The V and J ends lost 4 bases and 6 bases, in that order; junction bases with no gene match: 8. The CDR3 covers 14 residues. Germline V gene data show CDR1 as SGHRS and CDR2 as YFSETQ. The whole variable domain, remainder taken from reference TRBV5-1 and TRBJ2-7, is KAGVTQTPRYLIKTRGQQVTLSCSPISGHRSVSWYQQTPGQGLQFLFEYFSETQRNKGNFPGRFSGRQFSNSRSEMNVSTLELGDSALYLCASSLLAGEGEQYFGPGTRLTVT.

The chain uses TRBV7-9 and TRBJ2-7, with TRBD2 matching 11 bases. J gave up 5 bases and V 2 bases, and 8 bases lay outside the gene matches. CDR3 length: 16 amino acids. Germline V gene data show CDR1 as SEHNR and CDR2 as FQNEAQ (reference sequence). CDR3 sequence (DNA): TGTGCCAGCAGCTTAAACCCTAGCGGGAGGTCCAACGAGCAGTACTTC. Protein sequence: CASSLNPSGRSNEQYF.

This clone has more than one count but fewer than ten. The chain has TRBV18 and TRBJ2-1, with 9 bases aligning to TRBD2. Germline loops: CDR1 KGHSH, CDR2 LQKENI. CDR3 length equals 17 residues. The V and J ends lost 4 bases and 0 bases, in that order; junction bases with no gene match: 7. This chain's CDR3 is CASSLTTSGSSYNEQFF. CDR3 bases: TGTGCCAGCTCACTTACGACTAGCGGTAGCTCCTACAATGAGCAGTTCTTC.

The V gene is TRBV5-8, the J gene TRBJ1-5, with D unclear. The ends were cut back, 6 bases at V and 10 bases at J, with 23 bases in the middle. The CDR3 totals 15 residues. Germline CDR1 SGHTS, CDR2 YDEGEE. The CDR3 DNA follows: TGTGCCAGCACCGGATCGGGCCTCCCCGGGGAACCCCAGCATTTT. Amino acid sequence: CASTGSGLPGEPQHF.

V gene TRBV6-6 combines with J gene TRBJ1-1; D perhaps matches TRBD1 (5 bases). V gave up 7 bases and J gave up 9 bases, with 15 bases separating them. CDR3 length: 12 amino acids. Germline V gene sequence: CDR1 MNHNY, CDR2 SVGAGI (reference sequence). The CDR3 sequence: CASKPGEGKAFF. The CDR3, as DNA: TGTGCCAGCAAACCCGGGGAGGGGAAAGCTTTCTTT.

This sequence joins TRBV6-6 and TRBJ1-4; D unclear. The ends were cut back, 6 bases at V and 3 bases at J, with 14 bases in the middle. CDR3 length equals 15 residues. The germline CDR1 and CDR2 sequences are MNHNY and SVGAGI (reference sequence). CDR3 amino acids: CASSAPGVANEKLFF. Here the CDR3 DNA reads TGTGCCAGCAGCGCCCCTGGGGTCGCTAATGAAAAACTGTTTTTT.

The chain recombines TRBV9 with TRBJ1-4; 7 nucleotides agree with TRBD1. The CDR3 covers 15 residues. Looked up from germline, CDR1 is SGDLS and CDR2 is YYNGEE. V trimming: 4 bases; J trimming: 7 bases; junction bases outside the gene matches: 10. The CDR3 DNA follows: TGTGCCAGCAGCTCCAAGGGGGCGCTTGTTGAAAAACTGTTTTTT. As protein: CASSSKGALVEKLFF.

The V call is TRBV2, the J call TRBJ1-1, with D perhaps matching TRBD1 (5 bases). V dropped 6 bases and J dropped 5 bases, with 13 bases sitting between them. This CDR3 has 13 amino acids. Germline CDR1 and CDR2: SNHLY and FYNNEI. The CDR3 nucleotides are TGTGCCAGCAGCGGAGGGGCGGGAACTGAAGCTTTCTTT. It specifies CASSGGAGTEAFF.

The V and J genes are TRBV27 and TRBJ2-2, with a possible D match to TRBD2 (6 bases). The CDR3 consists of 16 residues. Germline lookup yields CDR1 MNHEY and CDR2 SMNVEV (reference sequence). Trimming pared 6 bases from V and 3 bases from J, leaving 17 bases between. This CDR3 reads CASRTMPGLDTGELFF. CDR3 bases: TGTGCCAGCAGAACTATGCCGGGACTCGACACCGGGGAGCTGTTTTTT.

The chain carries TRBV30 and TRBJ2-2; 8 bases agree with TRBD1. The trim removed 3 bases at V and 1 base at J, leaving 4 bases unmatched. The length of the CDR3 is 15 residues. From germline, CDR1 is GTSNPN and CDR2 SVGIG (reference sequence). The DNA for the CDR3 is TGTGCCTGGAGCCGGGACAGGCTGAACACCGGGGAGCTGTTTTTT. Translating gives CAWSRDRLNTGELFF.

This sequence joins TRBV21-1 and TRBJ2-3; the table names TRBD2, a call not compared with the DNA. TRBV21-1 is listed as a pseudogene. This CDR3 contains 24 residues. CDR3 residues: CASSNGLAVPSGRQLFSNTDTQYF. Here the CDR3 DNA reads TGTGCCAGCAGCAACGGGTTAGCGGTTCCCTCAGGCCGACAATTATTTTCTAATACAGATACGCAGTATTTT.

The chain uses TRBV9 and TRBJ1-3; D possibly corresponds to TRBD1 (5 bases). CDR1 is SGDLS, CDR2 YYNGEE, per germline. This CDR3 has 14 amino acids. The V gene lost 0 bases and the J gene lost 10 bases, with 14 bases spanning the gap. The CDR3 DNA is TGTGCCAGCAGCGTAGGAGGCCCCGGGGGTACCATATATTTT. This encodes CASSVGGPGGTIYF.

The chain combines TRBV2 with TRBJ1-1; weak D call: TRBD1 (5 bases). Trimming cost V 9 bases and J 5 bases, with 16 bases left between them. The CDR3 has 13 amino acids. Germline loops: CDR1 SNHLY, CDR2 FYNNEI. The CDR3: CARTRDGETEAFF. The CDR3 nucleotides read TGTGCCAGGACCCGGGACGGAGAGACTGAAGCTTTCTTT.

The count of this clone is one. The V gene is TRBV5-1, the J gene TRBJ2-7, with 10 bases matching TRBD2. Germline trimming cut 3 bases from V and 2 bases from J; bases unmatched to any gene: 5. The CDR3 runs 15 residues. Per the germline V gene, CDR1 is SGHRS and CDR2 is YFSETQ. The DNA of the CDR3 is TGCGCCAGCAGCTCCGGACTAGCGGACCCCTACGAGCAGTACTTC. This encodes CASSSGLADPYEQYF.

The V and J genes are TRBV5-4 and TRBJ2-5; 11 bases match TRBD1. The CDR3 consists of 14 residues. CDR1 is SGHNT, CDR2 YYREEE, per germline (reference sequence). With V trimmed by 4 bases and J by 5 bases, 4 bases remained unmatched. CDR3 bases: TGTGCCAGCAGCAGGACAGGGGGCGAGGAGACCCAGTACTTC. Its protein is CASSRTGGEETQYF.

CDR3 DNA: TGTGCCAGCAGCTTGTTTACGAATGAGCAGTTCTTC. The encoded protein is CASSLFTNEQFF. This chain links TRBV5-6 with TRBJ2-1; D not resolved. Trimming shortened V by 1 base and J by 7 bases, and 6 bases separated the two germline ends. The germline gives CDR1 SGHDT, CDR2 YYEEEE. The CDR3 extends over 12 amino acids. The whole variable domain, filled in from reference TRBV5-6 and TRBJ2-1, reads DAGVTQSPTHLIKTRGQQVTLRCSPKSGHDTVSWYQQALGQGPQFIFQYYEEEERQRGNFPDRFSGHQFPNYSSELNVNALLLGDSALYLCASSLFTNEQFFGPGTRLTVL.

The V and J genes are TRBV27 and TRBJ1-1; TRBD1 is a possible D gene (5 bases). Germline loops: CDR1 MNHEY, CDR2 SMNVEV (reference sequence). V dropped 5 bases and J dropped 0 bases, with 10 bases sitting between them. The CDR3 is 14 amino acids. The CDR3 DNA sequence: TGTGCCAGCAGTAGACAGAACATGAACACTGAAGCTTTCTTT. This gives the protein CASSRQNMNTEAFF.

The chain recombines TRBV29-1 with TRBJ2-3; D unclear. The CDR3 is 13 amino acids. Trimming cost V 4 bases and J 2 bases, with 10 bases left between them. CDR1 is SQVTM and CDR2 is ANQGSEA in the germline V gene. The DNA for the CDR3 is TGCAGCGTTGGCCGCAAGATCACAGATACGCAGTATTTT. The encoded protein is CSVGRKITDTQYF.